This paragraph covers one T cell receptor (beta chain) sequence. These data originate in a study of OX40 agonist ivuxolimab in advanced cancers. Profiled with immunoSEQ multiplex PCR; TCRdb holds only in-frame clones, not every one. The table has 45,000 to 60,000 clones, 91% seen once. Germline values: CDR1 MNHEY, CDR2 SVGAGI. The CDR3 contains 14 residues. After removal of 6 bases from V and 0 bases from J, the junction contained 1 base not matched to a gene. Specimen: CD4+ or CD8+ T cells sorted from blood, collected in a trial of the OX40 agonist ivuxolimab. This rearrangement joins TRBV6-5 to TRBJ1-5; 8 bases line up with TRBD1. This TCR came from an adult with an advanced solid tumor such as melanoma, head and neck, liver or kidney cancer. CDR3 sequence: CASSGQGSNQPQHF. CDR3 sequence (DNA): TGTGCCAGCAGCGGACAGGGTAGCAATCAGCCCCAGCATTTT.